This TCR beta chain was profiled in a study of CD8 T cells in ankylosing spondylitis. In making TCR beta libraries, quantitative 5'-RACE with molecular barcodes was used. Via MiXCR, TCRdb re-called the 5' RACE reads, giving one row per CDR3 protein. The table shows about 300,000 distinct CDR3 sequences, with around a tenth occurring only once. The ends lost 4 bases at V and 2 bases at J; junction bases unmatched: 4. Looked up from germline, CDR1 is SQVTM and CDR2 is ANQGSEA. The length of the CDR3 is 14 residues. Study findings and constraints: Earlier reports found some motif variants in synovial fluid and blood in reactive arthritis.

On this clonotype: Its antigen is not known.

This receptor was identified in a female donor with ankylosing spondylitis or in good health (not recorded which). V is TRBV29-1 and J is TRBJ1-5; 8 bases line up with TRBD1. Specimen: blood, either unsorted or a sorted T cell fraction (not recorded which). The CDR3 nucleotides are TGCAGCGTTGGGGTGACAGGGGGCAATCAGCCCCAGCATTTT. This gives the protein CSVGVTGGNQPQHF.